This T cell receptor beta chain comes out of a study of blood T cell repertoires in COVID-19. Study at large: Sample material is recorded as cDNA or gDNA derived from T cells, B-cell-depleted T cells, or PBMCs.

The CDR3 loop spans 19 amino acids. V trimming: 0 bases; J trimming: 7 bases; junction bases outside the gene matches: 18. Germline-derived CDR1 and CDR2 are MDHEN and SYDVKM. In the source study's methods: Estimates of nucleated cell counts were drawn from the amplification of reference gene primers. Sequencing used immunoSEQ multiplex PCR; TCRdb keeps in-frame clones, though not all of them. V and J calls and clone size come straight from that table; D and trimming were deduced from the DNA. The repertoire holds about 300,000 clones, with approximately 89% as singletons. The origin of this receptor is a woman aged 25-40 years who had recovered from COVID-19. The sequenced sample consisted of peripheral blood. This rearrangement joins TRBV28 to TRBJ2-4; 7 bases are a match to TRBD2. For the CDR3, the DNA is TGTGCCAGCAGTTTATGGGACCACCTATGGTGGGGGGGTCGGAACATTCAGTACTTC. Encoded protein: CASSLWDHLWWGGRNIQYF.